One sample yielded the 28 T cell receptor beta chains listed below, sequenced in a study of T cell responses to AZD1222 COVID-19 vaccine. Measured with immunoSEQ multiplex PCR; TCRdb has only the in-frame clones, and not every one. The sample consists of some 150,000 clones, more than 85% of them appearing once. Sequencing used peripheral blood, obtained 28 days after the second AZD1222 dose. The receptors were gathered from an adult who received the AZD1222 COVID-19 vaccine.

V is TRBV18 and J is TRBJ2-1, with D hard to call. Germline CDR1 is KGHSH and CDR2 is LQKENI. The CDR3 is 13 amino acids. V lost 3 bases, J lost 4 bases, and 7 bases lay in between. Written as DNA, the CDR3 is TGTGCCAGCTCACCCCTAGATTACAATGAGCAGTTCTTC. Protein sequence: CASSPLDYNEQFF.

J is TRBJ1-1 and V is TRBV6-1, with D unclear. Trimming took 3 bases from V and 1 from J, leaving 12 bases between them. Germline assignment: CDR1 MNHNS and CDR2 SASEGT. This CDR3 has 15 amino acids. The CDR3 spells CASSDYFLANTEAFF. As DNA, the CDR3 is TGTGCCAGCAGTGATTACTTCCTCGCGAACACTGAAGCTTTCTTT.

Written as DNA, the CDR3 is TGTGCCAGCAGCTTGAGTGGATATAGCACAGATACGCAGTATTTT. Protein product: CASSLSGYSTDTQYF. The genes are TRBV5-6 and TRBJ2-3; no reliable D call. The CDR3 contains 15 residues. Between the trimmed V and J ends, which lost 1 base and 0 bases, there was a span of 9 bases. CDR1 and CDR2 from the germline V gene are SGHDT and YYEEEE. The full variable domain, rest sourced from reference TRBV5-6 and TRBJ2-3, is DAGVTQSPTHLIKTRGQQVTLRCSPKSGHDTVSWYQQALGQGPQFIFQYYEEEERQRGNFPDRFSGHQFPNYSSELNVNALLLGDSALYLCASSLSGYSTDTQYFGPGTRLTVL.

The chain is built from TRBV28 and TRBJ1-2; perhaps TRBD1 as D (6 bases). The V end lost 8 bases, the J end lost 5 bases, and 15 bases lay between the germline ends. CDR3 length equals 13 residues. Germline lookup yields CDR1 MDHEN and CDR2 SYDVKM. In DNA form, the CDR3 reads TGTGCCAGCGCCGGACAGTTTGGGTATGGCTACACCTTC. Translating gives CASAGQFGYGYTF.

The chain is built from TRBV28 and TRBJ1-1; a weak D match, TRBD1 (5 bases). The CDR3 totals 11 residues. Germline V gives CDR1 MDHEN, CDR2 SYDVKM. V lost 3 bases, J lost 11 bases, and 10 bases lay in between. CDR3 coding DNA: TGTGCCAGCAGTTTTGGTTCAGGGGCTTTCTTT. Translation: CASSFGSGAFF.

The chain joins TRBV6-4 to TRBJ1-2, with 8 bases identical to TRBD1. CDR3 length: 18 amino acids. V shed 2 bases, J shed 1 base, and the junction held 12 bases outside the gene matches. The germline CDR1 and CDR2 sequences are MRHNA and SNTAGT. The CDR3 region has the DNA TGTGCCAGCAGTGACGGACGCCAGGGGACAGGAAGTAACTATGGCTACACCTTC. Its protein is CASSDGRQGTGSNYGYTF.

A few counts support this clone. The CDR3 DNA sequence: TGTGCCAGCAGCCAAGATGACAGGGGGCTGGATTCCTACGAGCAGTACTTC. Amino acids: CASSQDDRGLDSYEQYF. The V gene is TRBV4-2, the J gene TRBJ2-7, with TRBD1 matching over 10 bases. The trim removed 0 bases at V and 1 base at J, leaving 6 bases unmatched. CDR3 size: 17 residues. Per the germline V gene, CDR1 is LGHNA and CDR2 is YNFKEQ.

This clone is a singleton in its sample. The rearrangement joins TRBV5-5 to TRBJ2-7; D is undetermined. This CDR3 contains 13 residues. The V end lost 3 bases, the J end lost 2 bases, and 9 bases lay between the germline ends. Germline V gene sequence: CDR1 SGHKS, CDR2 YYEKEE (reference sequence). This CDR3 is CASSSRVTYEQYF. In nucleotides, the CDR3 is TGTGCCAGCAGCTCTCGGGTCACCTACGAGCAGTACTTC.

The rearrangement links TRBV27 to TRBJ2-1, with TRBD1 matching 10 bases. The length of the CDR3 is 15 residues. Losses at the gene ends were 8 bases for V and 6 bases for J; bases not matched to a gene: 10. Germline V gives CDR1 MNHEY, CDR2 SMNVEV (reference sequence). CDR3 loop: CASGQATGGSNEQFF. The CDR3 region has the DNA TGTGCCAGCGGCCAAGCGACAGGGGGCAGCAATGAGCAGTTCTTC.

This rearrangement joins TRBV19 to TRBJ2-1; D unclear. The CDR3 length is 16 residues. Germline loops: CDR1 LNHDA, CDR2 SQIVND (reference sequence). V was clipped by 2 bases and J by 0 bases, with 11 bases between them. The CDR3: CASSISDSYSYNEQFF. The CDR3 DNA follows: TGTGCCAGTAGTATATCTGACTCGTACTCCTACAATGAGCAGTTCTTC.

The chain combines TRBV19 with TRBJ1-1; 8 bases align to TRBD1. Germline V gene data show CDR1 as LNHDA and CDR2 as SQIVND (reference sequence). The CDR3 totals 17 residues. V lost 2 bases and J lost 1; bases outside the gene matches: 9. Written as DNA, the CDR3 is TGTGCCAGTAGTATACCGGCAGGGGGCTACCGGAACACTGAAGCTTTCTTT. Protein: CASSIPAGGYRNTEAFF.

The chain recombines TRBV3-1 (or the pseudogene TRBV3-2) with TRBJ1-2, with D uncertain. This CDR3 region has 12 residues. Germline-derived CDR1 and CDR2 are LGHDT and YNNKEL (reference sequence). V gave up 8 bases and J gave up 3 bases, with 10 bases separating them. CDR3 sequence reads: CASGSLDYGYTF. CDR3 bases: TGTGCCAGCGGGAGTTTGGACTATGGCTACACCTTC.

In this sample, this clone turned up once. The chain combines TRBV7-8 with TRBJ2-5, with 7 bases lining up with TRBD2. In germline, CDR1 is SGHVS, CDR2 FQNEAQ. This CDR3 spans 16 amino acids. J was trimmed by 2 bases and V by 1 base; bases with no gene match: 7. CDR3 protein: CASSLGRLAVQETQYF. CDR3 DNA: TGTGCCAGCAGCTTAGGCCGTCTAGCGGTACAAGAGACCCAGTACTTC.

The V and J genes are TRBV27 and TRBJ2-7; perhaps D is TRBD1 or TRBD2 (6 bases each). The germline V gene encodes CDR1 MNHEY and CDR2 SMNVEV (reference sequence). The CDR3 runs to 15 residues. The ends were cut back, 2 bases at V and 3 bases at J, with 14 bases in the middle. The CDR3 loop is CASSLKRGADYEQYF. The CDR3 nucleotides are TGTGCCAGCAGTTTAAAGAGGGGGGCGGACTACGAGCAGTACTTC.

The V call is TRBV11-3, the J call TRBJ2-7, with D perhaps TRBD1 or TRBD2 (5 bases each). The CDR3 loop spans 19 amino acids. V was trimmed by 0 bases and J by 0 bases, leaving 21 bases between them. Germline CDR1 SGHNT, CDR2 YENEEA. CDR3 residues: CASSLERSGRDPSSYEQYF. CDR3 bases: TGTGCCAGCAGCTTAGAAAGGAGTGGTCGGGACCCAAGCTCCTACGAGCAGTACTTC.

The chain carries TRBV7-2 and TRBJ1-1; D possibly corresponds to TRBD1 (5 bases). Germline lookup yields CDR1 SGHTA and CDR2 FQGNSA. The CDR3 loop spans 15 amino acids. The V end lost 3 bases, the J end lost 4 bases, and 15 bases lay between the germline ends. CDR3 DNA: TGTGCCAGCAGCTTTTATCTGGGGGGAATCACTGAAGCTTTCTTT. It encodes CASSFYLGGITEAFF.

This chain uses TRBV7-2 with TRBJ1-4, with 9 bases matching TRBD1. Germline lookup yields CDR1 SGHTA and CDR2 FQGNSA. The CDR3 sequence is 14 residues long. The V and J ends lost 5 bases and 8 bases, in that order; junction bases with no gene match: 6. CDR3 nucleotides: TGTGCCAGCAGCAGGACAGGGGAGGGGGAAAAACTGTTTTTT. This encodes CASSRTGEGEKLFF.

The chain has TRBV6-5 and TRBJ1-6; D is ambiguous. Between the trimmed V and J ends, which lost 6 bases and 14 bases, there was a span of 14 bases. CDR3 length: 12 residues. Germline lookup yields CDR1 MNHEY and CDR2 SVGAGI. CDR3 residues: CASREDGFTLHF. The DNA for the CDR3 is TGTGCCAGCAGGGAGGACGGTTTCACCCTCCACTTT.

V and J are TRBV5-4 and TRBJ2-1; D is ambiguous. CDR1 is SGHNT, CDR2 YYREEE, per germline (reference sequence). CDR3 length: 15 amino acids. Trimming cost V 3 bases and J 0 bases, with 10 bases left between them. CDR3 DNA: TGTGCCAGCAGCTCCTTTACAAGCTCCTACAATGAGCAGTTCTTC. Residues: CASSSFTSSYNEQFF.

The chain carries TRBV19 and TRBJ1-5; D is unclear. The CDR3 runs 14 residues. Germline CDR1 and CDR2: LNHDA and SQIVND (reference sequence). V shed 5 bases and J shed 5 bases, with 13 bases lying between them. The DNA for the CDR3 is TGTGCCAGTAGTCAAGGGATTCGCGATCAGCCCCAGCATTTT. As protein: CASSQGIRDQPQHF.

The rearrangement joins TRBV7-2 to TRBJ2-2; 9 bases match TRBD1. Trimming took 5 bases from V and 2 from J; bases not matched to a gene: 9. CDR1 and CDR2 (germline): SGHTA, FQGNSA. This CDR3 spans 17 amino acids. This chain's CDR3 is CASSPVGGQGNTGELFF. The CDR3 DNA sequence: TGTGCCAGCAGCCCAGTAGGGGGACAGGGCAACACCGGGGAGCTGTTTTTT.

The gene calls are TRBV12-5 and TRBJ1-1; the D gene is possibly TRBD1 (5 bases). This CDR3 has 15 residues. Germline V gives CDR1 LGHNT, CDR2 FRNRAP. Trimming removed 2 bases from V and 5 bases from J, with 15 bases in between. This chain's CDR3 is CASGLYLGGWTEAFF. CDR3 bases: TGTGCTAGTGGTTTGTATCTCGGGGGTTGGACTGAAGCTTTCTTT.

The chain uses TRBV28 and TRBJ1-4; no clear D. The V gene lost 5 bases and the J gene lost 8 bases, with 12 bases spanning the gap. This CDR3 region has 13 residues. Looked up from germline, CDR1 is MDHEN and CDR2 is SYDVKM. The CDR3 region has the DNA TGTGCCAGCAGTGCGGTAGGAGGGGAAAAACTGTTTTTT. Translated: CASSAVGGEKLFF.

The rearrangement uses TRBV11-2 and TRBJ2-7, with D possibly matching TRBD2 (6 bases). The CDR3 loop spans 16 amino acids. Germline CDR1 is SGHAT and CDR2 is FQNNGV. Trimming took off 4 bases at V and 2 bases at J, with 18 bases between the two ends. In DNA form, the CDR3 reads TGTGCCAGCAGCTCAGTTAGCGGAAAGATTGCCTACGAGCAGTACTTC. Protein product: CASSSVSGKIAYEQYF.

This chain links TRBV9 with TRBJ1-3; weak D call: TRBD1 (5 bases). This CDR3 is built from 14 residues. Trimming took 0 bases from V and 4 from J, leaving 8 bases between them. Germline V lookup: CDR1 SGDLS, CDR2 YYNGEE. In DNA, the CDR3 is TGTGCCAGCAGCGTAGTGGGACTCGGAAACACCATATATTTT. The encoded protein is CASSVVGLGNTIYF.

CDR3 sequence: CASSPRDRGPNEQFF. CDR3 coding DNA: TGTGCCAGCAGTCCCCGGGACAGGGGGCCTAATGAGCAGTTCTTC. The chain couples TRBV28 to TRBJ2-1, with 12 bases lining up with TRBD1. Germline loops: CDR1 MDHEN, CDR2 SYDVKM. V was pared by 5 bases and J by 7 bases, with 6 bases of the junction left unmatched. The CDR3 contains 15 residues.

The chain links TRBV19 to TRBJ1-1, with 8 bases lining up with TRBD1. Germline CDR1 is LNHDA and CDR2 is SQIVND (reference sequence). This CDR3 spans 13 amino acids. The junction had 1 base not matched to a gene; V was cut back by 6 bases and J by 1 base. The CDR3, as DNA: TGTGCCAGTAGCGACAGGGGGAACACTGAAGCTTTCTTT. This gives the protein CASSDRGNTEAFF.

This clone turned up a few times. The chain recombines TRBV7-2 with TRBJ2-2, with 9 bases fitting TRBD2. V lost 5 bases, J lost 3 bases, and 4 bases stayed unmatched. This CDR3 spans 15 amino acids. CDR1 and CDR2 from the germline V gene are SGHTA and FQGNSA. CDR3 coding DNA: TGTGCCAGCAGCGTAACTAGCGGGTACACCGGGGAGCTGTTTTTT. Protein: CASSVTSGYTGELFF.